This T cell receptor beta chain was recovered during a study of T cell changes during pregnancy in multiple sclerosis. In its sample, this clone was seen a few times. The assay was immunoSEQ multiplex PCR, and TCRdb's table has in-frame clones only and misses some. The sample records 65,000 to 85,000 clones, roughly 90% being singletons. This material consisted of peripheral blood, taken in the first trimester of pregnancy. This TCR was recovered from a female donor in good health, enrolled as a control in a pregnancy study.

In DNA form, the CDR3 reads TGTGCCAGCAGTTCACTGAGACAGGGCGGGACTGAAGCTTTCTTT. It is translated as CASSSLRQGGTEAFF. J is TRBJ1-1 and V is TRBV28; 7 bases align to TRBD1. The CDR3 consists of 15 residues. Unmatched junction bases numbered 10, after V lost 4 bases and J lost 5 bases. The germline V gene has CDR1 MDHEN and CDR2 SYDVKM.